This T cell receptor (beta chain) was captured in a study of blood T cell repertoires in COVID-19. About the research overall: T cells, B-cell-depleted T cells, or PBMCs provided the cDNA or gDNA that served as material.

This clone is a singleton in its sample. The CDR3 has 16 amino acids. Germline CDR1 SEHNR, CDR2 FQNEAQ (reference sequence). Between the trimmed V and J ends, which lost 3 bases and 6 bases, there was a span of 21 bases. Sequencing was performed with immunoSEQ multiplex PCR; in TCRdb, only in-frame clones are kept and a portion is missing. Seen here are about 220,000 clones, just under 85% observed once, and the top ten hold approximately 1.3%. V usage is TRBV7-9 and J usage is TRBJ2-7, with D possibly being TRBD2 (7 bases). This receptor was obtained from a woman aged 40 to 50 with acute COVID-19. What was sequenced was PBMCs or T cells enriched from blood (not recorded which). CDR3 residues: CASSLSDGEGGVEQYF. CDR3 in DNA: TGTGCCAGCAGCTTGTCTGACGGGGAGGGGGGAGTCGAGCAGTACTTC.